What follows are 5 T cell receptor beta chains derived from one specimen sequenced in a study of T cell repertoires in breast cancer. Primers covering all TCR V genes were used in emulsion RT-PCR on CD8+ T cells. During the second nested PCR, blocking oligonucleotides suppressed genes that were not paired. TCRdb fed the emulsion pairing reads into MiXCR, producing one record per CDR3 protein. The data hold some 37,000 distinct CDR3 sequences, with over 40% observed a single time. The sample taken for sequencing was CD8+ T cells. Receptors were obtained from a pool of human donors with breast cancer or a healthy control (not recorded which).

The count of this clonotype is one. A read error may produce the germline difference seen at one junction end. V is TRBV28 and J is TRBJ2-2, with a weak D call TRBD2 (5 bases). Germline V gives CDR1 MDHEN, CDR2 SYDVKM. This CDR3 region has 12 residues. CDR3 region: CASSLPSGEPFF. The CDR3 bases are TGTGCCAGCAGTTTACCCTCCGGGGAGCCGTTTTTT. The full variable domain, rest sourced from reference TRBV28 and TRBJ2-2, is DVKVTQSSRYLVKRTGEKVFLECVQDMDHENMFWYRQDPGLGLRLIYFSYDVKMKEKGDIPEGYSVSREKKERFSLILESASTNQTSMYLCASSLPSGEPFFGEGSRLTVL.

As to this clonotype: A much bigger clone sits one base away, suggesting this may be a read error. The chain is built from TRBV7-9 and TRBJ1-5; tentative D call: TRBD1 (5 bases). The CDR3 is 15 residues long. The germline CDR1 and CDR2 sequences are SEHNR and FQNEAQ (reference sequence). Between the trimmed V and J ends, which lost 4 bases and 2 bases, there was a span of 12 bases. Written as DNA, the CDR3 is TGTGCCAGCAGCTATGGGGCAGGCCGCAATCAGCCCCAGCATTTT. Protein: CASSYGAGRNQPQHF.

The gene calls are TRBV25-1 and TRBJ2-5; 10 bases match TRBD2. CDR1 is MGHDK, CDR2 SYGVNS, per germline. The J segment lost 5 bases and the V segment lost 4 bases, leaving 4 bases of the junction unmatched. The CDR3 extends over 14 amino acids. CDR3 residues: CASSAAGGRETQYF. For the CDR3, the DNA is TGTGCCAGCAGTGCAGCGGGGGGGCGGGAGACCCAGTACTTC.

This chain links TRBV18 with TRBJ2-5; D unresolved. Germline CDR1 reads KGHSH; CDR2 reads LQKENI. The CDR3 totals 15 residues. V was trimmed by 2 bases and J by 2 bases, leaving 12 bases between them. The CDR3 DNA reads TGTGCCAGCTCACCAGGTCGAGTCCTACAAGAGACCCAGTACTTC. Translating it yields CASSPGRVLQETQYF.

The chain combines TRBV20-1 with TRBJ2-5; 8 positions agree with TRBD1. V was clipped by 5 bases and J by 4 bases; unmatched bases: 6. The CDR3 has 13 residues. Germline V lookup: CDR1 DFQATT, CDR2 SNEGSKA (reference sequence). The CDR3 nucleotides are TGCAGTGCTCATGACAGGGGCCTAGAGACCCAGTACTTC. Translated, it gives CSAHDRGLETQYF.